This TCR beta chain appears in the sequencing data of a study of neurological immune-mediated disorders. Via MiXCR, TCRdb re-called the 5' RACE reads, giving one row per CDR3 protein. This table holds 40,000 to 50,000 distinct CDR3 sequences, over 2% found once. This clonotype was seen only a few times. No antigen is known for it. Overall study results and limits: Across subjects, no CDR3 amino acid sequence appeared in expanded clones of more than one subject, a finding that suggested private repertoires in all groups.

The TCR comes from a man aged 30 to 45 with multiple sclerosis. The source material was PBMCs.

CDR3 in amino acids: CASRGTASYEQYF. The CDR3 DNA sequence: TGTGCCTCCAGGGGGACGGCATCCTACGAGCAGTACTTC. J is TRBJ2-7 and V is TRBV27, with 7 bases fitting TRBD1. Germline V lookup: CDR1 MNHEY, CDR2 SMNVEV (reference sequence). Trimming removed 11 bases from V and 1 base from J; junction bases left unmatched: 8. This CDR3 spans 13 amino acids.